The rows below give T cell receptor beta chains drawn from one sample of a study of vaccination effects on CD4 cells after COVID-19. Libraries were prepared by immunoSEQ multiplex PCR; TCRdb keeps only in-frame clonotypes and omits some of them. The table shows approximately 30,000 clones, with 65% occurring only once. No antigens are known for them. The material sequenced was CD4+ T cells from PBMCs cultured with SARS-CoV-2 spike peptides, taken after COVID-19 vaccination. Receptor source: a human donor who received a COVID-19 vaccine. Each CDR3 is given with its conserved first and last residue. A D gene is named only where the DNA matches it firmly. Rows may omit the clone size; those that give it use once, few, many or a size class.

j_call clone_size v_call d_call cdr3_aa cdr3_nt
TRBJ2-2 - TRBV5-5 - CASSRGTGELFF TGTGCCAGCAGCCGAGGGACCGGGGAGCTGTTTTTT
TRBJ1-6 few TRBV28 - CASRLQGRFNSPLHF TGTGCCAGCAGGCTACAGGGACGATTTAATTCACCCCTCCACTTT
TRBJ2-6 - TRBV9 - CASSVGNSGANVLTF TGTGCCAGCAGCGTAGGGAACTCTGGGGCCAACGTCCTGACTTTC
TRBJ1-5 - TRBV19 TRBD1 CASSANRRTGRNQPQHF TGTGCCAGTAGCGCAAACCGTAGGACAGGTCGAAATCAGCCCCAGCATTTT
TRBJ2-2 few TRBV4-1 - CASSQVDMGITGELFF TGCGCCAGCAGCCAAGTCGATATGGGGATCACCGGGGAGCTGTTTTTT
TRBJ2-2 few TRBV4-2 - CASSQGSTGYTGELFF TGTGCCAGCAGCCAAGGATCTACGGGATACACCGGGGAGCTGTTTTTT
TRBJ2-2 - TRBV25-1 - CASSGPRLTGELFF TGTGCCAGCAGTGGACCGAGGCTCACCGGGGAGCTGTTTTTT
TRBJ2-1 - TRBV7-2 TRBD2 CASSRERGMQFF TGTGCCAGCAGCAGGGAGCGGGGTATGCAGTTCTTC
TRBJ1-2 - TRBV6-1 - CASSESGGRGGYGYTF TGTGCCAGCAGTGAAAGCGGGGGCAGGGGTGGCTATGGCTACACCTTC
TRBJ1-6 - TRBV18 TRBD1 CASSPGDRGGNSPLHF TGTGCCAGCTCACCGGGAGACAGGGGGGGCAATTCACCCCTCCACTTT